These T cell receptor beta chains were read from a single sample in a study of technical replicates of blood from a few donors. Measured with immunoSEQ multiplex PCR; TCRdb has only the in-frame clones, and not every one. The sample lists tens of thousands of clones, 98% seen once, with approximately 0.21% in the top ten. The sample was T cells isolated from PBMCs. The receptors derive from a human donor in good health. Both conserved end residues are part of each CDR3. The D gene is left open where the match is weak. Size tells how often a clone was seen (once, few, many) or the class of an expanded clone, and some rows leave it out.

clone_size: NA; v_call: TRBV19; d_call: TRBD1; j_call: TRBJ1-1; cdr3_aa: CASSDRGLTEAFF; cdr3_nt: TGTGCCAGTAGTGACAGGGGGCTAACTGAAGCTTTCTTT
clone_size: NA; v_call: TRBV29-1; d_call: TRBD1; j_call: TRBJ1-1; cdr3_aa: CSVELGRGRTEAFF; cdr3_nt: TGCAGCGTTGAGCTCGGCAGGGGGCGGACTGAAGCTTTCTTT
clone_size: NA; v_call: TRBV11-3; d_call: NA; j_call: TRBJ2-7; cdr3_aa: CASSSDQDFYEQYF; cdr3_nt: TGTGCCAGCAGCTCCGACCAGGATTTCTACGAGCAGTACTTC
clone_size: NA; v_call: TRBV30; d_call: NA; j_call: TRBJ2-7; cdr3_aa: CAWSMRAGYSSYEQYF; cdr3_nt: TGTGCCTGGAGTATGAGGGCGGGGTATAGCTCCTACGAGCAGTACTTC
clone_size: once; v_call: TRBV6-1; d_call: TRBD2; j_call: TRBJ2-3; cdr3_aa: CASTFSGSGTDTQYF; cdr3_nt: TGTGCCAGCACCTTTAGCGGGAGCGGAACAGATACGCAGTATTTT
clone_size: NA; v_call: TRBV11-3; d_call: NA; j_call: TRBJ2-3; cdr3_aa: CASSFPAVPLGRASTDTQYF; cdr3_nt: TGTGCCAGCAGCTTCCCCGCAGTTCCCCTTGGTCGTGCTAGCACAGATACGCAGTATTTT
clone_size: NA; v_call: TRBV2; d_call: NA; j_call: TRBJ1-1; cdr3_aa: CASRAVNTEAFF; cdr3_nt: TGTGCCAGCAGGGCAGTGAACACTGAAGCTTTCTTT
clone_size: NA; v_call: TRBV4-2; d_call: NA; j_call: TRBJ2-1; cdr3_aa: CASSQYRYLREWDEQFF; cdr3_nt: TGTGCCAGCAGCCAGTACAGATACTTGCGTGAGTGGGATGAGCAGTTCTTC
clone_size: NA; v_call: TRBV10-3; d_call: NA; j_call: TRBJ2-3; cdr3_aa: CAIRFRGLPTDTQYF; cdr3_nt: TGTGCCATCCGTTTCCGGGGGTTGCCCACAGATACGCAGTATTTT
clone_size: NA; v_call: TRBV19; d_call: NA; j_call: TRBJ2-2; cdr3_aa: CASSERAGELFF; cdr3_nt: TGTGCCAGTAGCGAAAGAGCCGGGGAGCTGTTTTTT
clone_size: NA; v_call: TRBV4-1; d_call: TRBD1; j_call: TRBJ1-1; cdr3_aa: CASSQVGQSAFF; cdr3_nt: TGCGCCAGCAGCCAGGTGGGACAGTCAGCTTTCTTT
clone_size: once; v_call: TRBV5-6; d_call: NA; j_call: TRBJ2-3; cdr3_aa: CASTPGITDTQYF; cdr3_nt: TGTGCCAGCACCCCCGGGATCACAGATACGCAGTATTTT
clone_size: NA; v_call: TRBV5-4; d_call: NA; j_call: TRBJ1-2; cdr3_aa: CASSLTGGYTF; cdr3_nt: TGTGCCAGCAGCTTGACGGGGGGCTACACCTTC
clone_size: NA; v_call: TRBV5-1; d_call: TRBD2; j_call: TRBJ2-2; cdr3_aa: CASSQLGVFVLADNTGELFF; cdr3_nt: TGCGCCAGCAGTCAGCTTGGAGTATTTGTTCTAGCGGACAACACCGGGGAGCTGTTTTTT
clone_size: NA; v_call: TRBV7-7; d_call: TRBD2; j_call: TRBJ2-5; cdr3_aa: CASTRLAGGETQYF; cdr3_nt: TGTGCTAGCACTAGGCTAGCGGGCGGAGAGACCCAGTACTTC
clone_size: NA; v_call: TRBV6-4; d_call: TRBD2; j_call: TRBJ2-2; cdr3_aa: CASSERETGELFF; cdr3_nt: TGTGCCAGCAGTGAGCGGGAGACCGGGGAGCTGTTTTTT
clone_size: NA; v_call: TRBV7-9; d_call: TRBD2; j_call: TRBJ2-5; cdr3_aa: CASSRGLAAQETQYF; cdr3_nt: TGTGCCAGCAGCCGGGGACTAGCGGCCCAAGAGACCCAGTACTTC
clone_size: NA; v_call: TRBV28; d_call: TRBD1; j_call: TRBJ1-2; cdr3_aa: CASSLLGGFYGYTF; cdr3_nt: TGTGCCAGCAGTTTATTAGGGGGCTTCTATGGCTACACCTTC
clone_size: NA; v_call: TRBV6-1; d_call: TRBD2; j_call: TRBJ2-1; cdr3_aa: CASSELAGGFNEQFF; cdr3_nt: TGTGCCAGCAGTGAACTAGCGGGAGGGTTCAATGAGCAGTTCTTC
clone_size: NA; v_call: TRBV19; d_call: TRBD1; j_call: TRBJ2-7; cdr3_aa: CASRGQTTYEQYF; cdr3_nt: TGTGCCAGTAGGGGACAGACAACCTACGAGCAGTACTTC
clone_size: NA; v_call: TRBV19; d_call: NA; j_call: TRBJ1-2; cdr3_aa: CASSDQREQGYGYTF; cdr3_nt: TGTGCCAGTAGTGACCAGAGAGAACAGGGTTATGGCTACACCTTC
clone_size: NA; v_call: TRBV5-4; d_call: NA; j_call: TRBJ1-1; cdr3_aa: CASSFTQDIEAFF; cdr3_nt: TGTGCCAGCAGCTTTACCCAGGACATTGAAGCTTTCTTT
clone_size: NA; v_call: TRBV5-4; d_call: NA; j_call: TRBJ2-1; cdr3_aa: CASSLWGDAYNEQFF; cdr3_nt: TGTGCCAGCAGCTTGTGGGGGGATGCCTACAATGAGCAGTTCTTC
clone_size: NA; v_call: TRBV30; d_call: NA; j_call: TRBJ1-1; cdr3_aa: CAWVAYRAPEAFF; cdr3_nt: TGTGCCTGGGTGGCCTACAGGGCCCCTGAAGCTTTCTTT
clone_size: few; v_call: TRBV27; d_call: NA; j_call: TRBJ2-7; cdr3_aa: CASRGSYEQYF; cdr3_nt: TGTGCCAGCAGGGGGAGCTACGAGCAGTACTTC
clone_size: NA; v_call: TRBV28; d_call: NA; j_call: TRBJ2-5; cdr3_aa: CASSPPGLKGETQYF; cdr3_nt: TGTGCCAGCAGTCCCCCGGGACTTAAAGGGGAGACCCAGTACTTC